The rows below give T cell receptor beta chains drawn from one sample of a study of patients and donors after allogeneic stem cell transplantation. TCRdb itself ran the RT-PCR reads through MiXCR, one entry per CDR3 protein. The sample includes some 880,000 distinct CDR3 sequences, more than 15% seen only once; the top ten take around 6%. Sequencing input: blood, either unsorted or a sorted T cell fraction (not recorded which). These receptors were taken from a human donor who was either an allogeneic HSCT recipient or a stem cell or donor lymphocyte infusion donor (not recorded which). It is not recorded whose cells these are; they may come from a transplant donor. The CDR3 runs from the conserved cysteine through the conserved F or W. D genes are given only for firm matches. Expanded clones are given a class, and other clones once, few, many or no size at all.

D gene: .; CDR3 length: 14; J gene: TRBJ2-7; clone size: .; V gene: TRBV5-1; CDR3 protein: CASSGGVRPYEQYF; CDR3 DNA: TGCGCCAGCAGCGGGGGCGTCCGGCCCTACGAGCAGTACTTC
D gene: .; CDR3 length: 17; J gene: TRBJ2-1; clone size: few; V gene: TRBV5-1; CDR3 protein: CASSQSRGTGTYNEQFF; CDR3 DNA: TGCGCCAGCAGCCAGTCGAGGGGTACGGGGACCTACAATGAGCAGTTCTTC
D gene: .; CDR3 length: 10; J gene: TRBJ2-7; clone size: .; V gene: TRBV20-1; CDR3 protein: CSASGLEQYF; CDR3 DNA: TGCAGTGCTTCCGGGCTCGAGCAGTACTTC
D gene: .; CDR3 length: 17; J gene: TRBJ2-5; clone size: few; V gene: TRBV7-9; CDR3 protein: CASSLRGTVASQETQYF; CDR3 DNA: TGTGCCAGCAGCTTAAGGGGGACCGTGGCTAGCCAAGAGACCCAGTACTTC
D gene: TRBD2; CDR3 length: 16; J gene: TRBJ2-5; clone size: .; V gene: TRBV7-3; CDR3 protein: CASSLGVGTSRETQYF; CDR3 DNA: TGTGCCAGCAGCTTAGGAGTGGGGACTAGCAGGGAGACCCAGTACTTC
D gene: .; CDR3 length: 14; J gene: TRBJ2-5; clone size: few; V gene: TRBV7-9; CDR3 protein: CASMGTVYQETQYF; CDR3 DNA: TGTGCCAGCATGGGAACTGTGTACCAAGAGACCCAGTACTTC
D gene: .; CDR3 length: 14; J gene: TRBJ2-7; clone size: .; V gene: TRBV12-3/TRBV12-4; CDR3 protein: CASSPTLHSYEQYF; CDR3 DNA: TGTGCCAGCAGTCCCACTCTCCACTCCTACGAGCAGTACTTC
D gene: .; CDR3 length: 12; J gene: TRBJ2-5; clone size: .; V gene: TRBV10-3; CDR3 protein: CAISETRETQYF; CDR3 DNA: TGTGCCATCAGTGAGACCCGGGAGACCCAGTACTTC
D gene: .; CDR3 length: 11; J gene: TRBJ1-4; clone size: many; V gene: TRBV6-5; CDR3 protein: CASSQSGKLFF; CDR3 DNA: TGTGCCAGCAGTCAATCGGGGAAACTGTTTTTT
D gene: .; CDR3 length: 14; J gene: TRBJ1-1; clone size: .; V gene: TRBV9; CDR3 protein: CASSGGSRNTEAFF; CDR3 DNA: TGTGCCAGCAGCGGGGGTTCCAGGAACACTGAAGCTTTCTTT
D gene: .; CDR3 length: 18; J gene: TRBJ2-6; clone size: .; V gene: TRBV4-3; CDR3 protein: CASSASERGNSGANVLTF; CDR3 DNA: TGCGCCAGCAGCGCTAGTGAGAGGGGCAACTCTGGGGCCAACGTCCTGACTTTC
D gene: TRBD1; CDR3 length: 15; J gene: TRBJ1-5; clone size: few; V gene: TRBV2; CDR3 protein: CASNDRGLSNQPQHF; CDR3 DNA: TGTGCCAGCAACGACAGGGGGTTAAGCAATCAGCCCCAGCATTTT
D gene: TRBD1; CDR3 length: 18; J gene: TRBJ1-3; clone size: .; V gene: TRBV11-1; CDR3 protein: CASSLVGTGGRSGNTIYF; CDR3 DNA: TGTGCCAGCAGCTTAGTGGGAACAGGGGGCCGCTCTGGAAACACCATATATTTT
D gene: TRBD2; CDR3 length: 15; J gene: TRBJ2-1; clone size: .; V gene: TRBV12-3/TRBV12-4; CDR3 protein: CASRPTSGSYNEQFF; CDR3 DNA: TGTGCCAGCAGACCGACTAGCGGGAGCTACAATGAGCAGTTCTTC
D gene: TRBD1; CDR3 length: 15; J gene: TRBJ1-6; clone size: many; V gene: TRBV12-3/TRBV12-4; CDR3 protein: CASRPRQGPNSPLHF; CDR3 DNA: TGTGCCAGCAGACCCCGACAGGGACCTAATTCACCCCTCCACTTT
D gene: .; CDR3 length: 14; J gene: TRBJ2-1; clone size: few; V gene: TRBV12-3/TRBV12-4; CDR3 protein: CASSLTRGYNEQFF; CDR3 DNA: TGTGCCAGCAGTTTAACCCGGGGGTACAATGAGCAGTTCTTC
D gene: TRBD1; CDR3 length: 17; J gene: TRBJ2-7; clone size: few; V gene: TRBV10-3; CDR3 protein: CAISEPTLNDRGYEQYF; CDR3 DNA: TGTGCCATCAGTGAGCCGACGCTAAACGACAGGGGCTACGAGCAGTACTTC
D gene: TRBD1; CDR3 length: 15; J gene: TRBJ1-2; clone size: few; V gene: TRBV6-1; CDR3 protein: CASSIGPDRGGGYTF; CDR3 DNA: TGTGCCAGCAGCATCGGCCCCGACAGGGGAGGTGGCTACACCTTC
D gene: .; CDR3 length: 13; J gene: TRBJ1-1; clone size: .; V gene: TRBV7-6; CDR3 protein: CASSLGTTPEAFF; CDR3 DNA: TGTGCCAGCAGCTTAGGGACCACCCCTGAAGCTTTCTTT
D gene: TRBD1; CDR3 length: 14; J gene: TRBJ1-1; clone size: many; V gene: TRBV12-3/TRBV12-4; CDR3 protein: CASSPGQLNTEAFF; CDR3 DNA: TGTGCCAGCAGCCCGGGACAGCTGAACACTGAAGCTTTCTTT
D gene: TRBD1; CDR3 length: 14; J gene: TRBJ2-7; clone size: few; V gene: TRBV5-1; CDR3 protein: CASSAGQDPYEQYF; CDR3 DNA: TGCGCCAGCAGCGCTGGACAGGACCCTTACGAGCAGTACTTC
D gene: TRBD2; CDR3 length: 14; J gene: TRBJ2-7; clone size: .; V gene: TRBV29-1; CDR3 protein: CSVGREGLPYEQYF; CDR3 DNA: TGCAGCGTTGGTAGGGAGGGGCTTCCCTACGAGCAGTACTTC
D gene: .; CDR3 length: 13; J gene: TRBJ2-1; clone size: .; V gene: TRBV3-1; CDR3 protein: CASSQTGPGEQFF; CDR3 DNA: TGTGCCAGCAGCCAAACGGGGCCGGGTGAGCAGTTCTTC
D gene: .; CDR3 length: 15; J gene: TRBJ1-1; clone size: few; V gene: TRBV9; CDR3 protein: CASSPQGQVNTEAFF; CDR3 DNA: TGTGCCAGCAGCCCCCAAGGTCAGGTGAACACTGAAGCTTTCTTT
D gene: .; CDR3 length: 15; J gene: TRBJ1-4; clone size: few; V gene: TRBV20-1; CDR3 protein: CSARDKGGSREKLFF; CDR3 DNA: TGCAGTGCTAGAGATAAGGGGGGTAGTAGGGAAAAACTGTTTTTT
D gene: .; CDR3 length: 15; J gene: TRBJ1-4; clone size: .; V gene: TRBV27; CDR3 protein: CASSSTGTWGEKLFF; CDR3 DNA: TGTGCCAGCAGTTCAACCGGGACTTGGGGTGAAAAACTGTTTTTT
D gene: .; CDR3 length: 13; J gene: TRBJ2-1; clone size: .; V gene: TRBV14; CDR3 protein: CASSQEIVSEQFF; CDR3 DNA: TGTGCCAGCAGCCAAGAAATAGTAAGTGAGCAGTTCTTC
D gene: .; CDR3 length: 16; J gene: TRBJ2-3; clone size: .; V gene: TRBV7-3; CDR3 protein: CASSLGHTGTPDTQYF; CDR3 DNA: TGTGCCAGCAGCTTAGGACATACCGGGACGCCAGATACGCAGTATTTT
D gene: TRBD1; CDR3 length: 17; J gene: TRBJ1-2; clone size: many; V gene: TRBV5-1; CDR3 protein: CASSPRVGQGRSYGYTF; CDR3 DNA: TGCGCCAGCAGTCCTCGAGTAGGACAGGGAAGATCCTATGGCTACACCTTC
D gene: .; CDR3 length: 16; J gene: TRBJ2-7; clone size: .; V gene: TRBV4-3; CDR3 protein: CASSQEWGRGGDEQYF; CDR3 DNA: TGCGCCAGCAGCCAAGAATGGGGTCGCGGAGGGGACGAGCAGTACTTC
D gene: .; CDR3 length: 11; J gene: TRBJ2-1; clone size: .; V gene: TRBV11-3; CDR3 protein: CASSLDERKFF; CDR3 DNA: TGTGCCAGCAGCTTAGATGAGCGGAAGTTCTTC
D gene: .; CDR3 length: 13; J gene: TRBJ1-1; clone size: few; V gene: TRBV29-1; CDR3 protein: CSALRVGDTEAFF; CDR3 DNA: TGCAGCGCCCTACGGGTTGGGGACACTGAAGCTTTCTTT
D gene: TRBD1; CDR3 length: 19; J gene: TRBJ2-2; clone size: few; V gene: TRBV7-6; CDR3 protein: CASSLALTRGQANTGELFF; CDR3 DNA: TGTGCCAGCAGCTTAGCGCTAACTAGGGGACAGGCAAACACCGGGGAGCTGTTTTTT
D gene: TRBD1; CDR3 length: 18; J gene: TRBJ1-1; clone size: .; V gene: TRBV12-3/TRBV12-4; CDR3 protein: CASSPRPRLRRTGSEAFF; CDR3 DNA: TGTGCCAGCAGTCCCCGGCCCCGATTACGAAGGACAGGGTCAGAAGCTTTCTTT
D gene: TRBD2; CDR3 length: 14; J gene: TRBJ2-1; clone size: many; V gene: TRBV20-1; CDR3 protein: CSARGLAGVNEQFF; CDR3 DNA: TGCAGTGCTAGAGGACTAGCGGGAGTGAATGAGCAGTTCTTC
D gene: .; CDR3 length: 16; J gene: TRBJ2-3; clone size: .; V gene: TRBV7-9; CDR3 protein: CASSLSDPFYTDTQYF; CDR3 DNA: TGTGCCAGCAGCTTGTCGGACCCCTTCTACACAGATACGCAGTATTTT
D gene: TRBD2; CDR3 length: 14; J gene: TRBJ2-1; clone size: .; V gene: TRBV19; CDR3 protein: CASSPMGGGSEQFF; CDR3 DNA: TGTGCCAGTAGTCCAATGGGGGGGGGTAGTGAGCAGTTCTTC
D gene: .; CDR3 length: 17; J gene: TRBJ2-2; clone size: few; V gene: TRBV15; CDR3 protein: CATSRGWGAANTGELFF; CDR3 DNA: TGTGCCACCAGCAGAGGGTGGGGGGCTGCGAACACCGGGGAGCTGTTTTTT
D gene: .; CDR3 length: 13; J gene: TRBJ1-5; clone size: many; V gene: TRBV12-3/TRBV12-4; CDR3 protein: CASSLSLNQPQHF; CDR3 DNA: TGTGCCAGCAGTTTAAGCCTAAATCAGCCCCAGCATTTT
D gene: .; CDR3 length: 13; J gene: TRBJ2-7; clone size: .; V gene: TRBV30; CDR3 protein: CAWTPKGPYEQYF; CDR3 DNA: TGTGCCTGGACTCCCAAAGGCCCCTACGAGCAGTACTTC
D gene: .; CDR3 length: 16; J gene: TRBJ2-3; clone size: .; V gene: TRBV20-1; CDR3 protein: CSARAGSSVAQDTQYF; CDR3 DNA: TGCAGTGCTAGAGCGGGGAGTAGCGTGGCCCAAGATACGCAGTATTTT
D gene: .; CDR3 length: 14; J gene: TRBJ1-2; clone size: .; V gene: TRBV5-1; CDR3 protein: CASSQGPGRNGYTF; CDR3 DNA: TGCGCCAGCAGCCAAGGACCAGGGCGAAATGGCTACACCTTC
D gene: .; CDR3 length: 15; J gene: TRBJ2-6; clone size: few; V gene: TRBV20-1; CDR3 protein: CSASQTGSGANVLTF; CDR3 DNA: TGCAGTGCTAGCCAAACAGGGTCTGGGGCCAACGTCCTGACTTTC
D gene: .; CDR3 length: 13; J gene: TRBJ2-7; clone size: few; V gene: TRBV2; CDR3 protein: CASSEAPSYEQYF; CDR3 DNA: TGTGCCAGCAGTGAAGCCCCATCCTACGAGCAGTACTTC
D gene: TRBD2; CDR3 length: 13; J gene: TRBJ2-7; clone size: .; V gene: TRBV3-1; CDR3 protein: CASSQGLADEQYF; CDR3 DNA: TGTGCCAGCAGCCAGGGACTAGCGGACGAGCAGTACTTC